These 4 T cell receptor beta chains were sequenced from one sample in a study of blood T cell repertoires in COVID-19. Using immunoSEQ multiplex PCR, the repertoire was profiled, and TCRdb retains in-frame clones only, with some absent. Here the sample spans roughly 240,000 clones, 86% being singletons. Sequenced sample: peripheral blood. All receptors derive from a woman older than 75 with COVID-19, enrolled during active disease.

CDR3 protein: CASSPGQGFYGYTF. Here the CDR3 DNA reads TGTGCCAGCAGCCCGGGACAGGGGTTCTATGGCTACACCTTC. The genes are TRBV25-1 and TRBJ1-2; 10 positions agree with TRBD1. From germline, CDR1 is MGHDK and CDR2 SYGVNS. V dropped 6 bases and J dropped 4; count of bases not matched to a gene: 5. This CDR3 has 14 amino acids.

This rearrangement joins TRBV25-1 to TRBJ2-7; D gene uncertain. Germline CDR1 and CDR2: MGHDK and SYGVNS. The CDR3 length is 15 residues. Between the trimmed V and J ends, which lost 5 bases and 0 bases, there was a span of 14 bases. The CDR3 spells CASSLEERSSYEQYF. The CDR3, as DNA: TGTGCCAGCAGTTTAGAGGAAAGGAGCTCCTACGAGCAGTACTTC.

This chain uses TRBV24-1 with TRBJ2-5; TRBD1 matches 10 bases. This CDR3 contains 15 residues. Trimming took 5 bases from V and 5 from J; bases not matched to a gene: 7. Germline V gene lookup returns CDR1 KGHDR and CDR2 SFDVKD. CDR3 loop: CATSGTTGGVETQYF. CDR3 sequence (DNA): TGTGCCACCAGTGGGACGACAGGGGGCGTGGAGACCCAGTACTTC.

The chain recombines TRBV18 with TRBJ1-4; 8 nucleotides align to TRBD1. CDR3 length: 16 amino acids. Trimming cost V 3 bases and J 3 bases; bases outside gene matches: 6. CDR1 is KGHSH and CDR2 is LQKENI in the germline V gene. The CDR3 nucleotides read TGTGCCAGCTCACCCCGGAAGGACAGGGCTAATGAAAAACTGTTTTTT. As protein: CASSPRKDRANEKLFF.